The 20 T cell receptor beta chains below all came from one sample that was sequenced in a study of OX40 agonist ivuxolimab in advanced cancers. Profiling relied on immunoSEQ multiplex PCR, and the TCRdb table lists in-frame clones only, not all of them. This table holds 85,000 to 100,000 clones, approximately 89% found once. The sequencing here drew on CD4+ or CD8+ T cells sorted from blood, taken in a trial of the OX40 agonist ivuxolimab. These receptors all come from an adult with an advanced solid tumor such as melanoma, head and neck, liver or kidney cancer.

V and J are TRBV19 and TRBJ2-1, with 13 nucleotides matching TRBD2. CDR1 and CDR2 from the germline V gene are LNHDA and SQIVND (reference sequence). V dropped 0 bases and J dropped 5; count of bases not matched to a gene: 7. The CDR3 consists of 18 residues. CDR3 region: CASSIDGLAGVVHNEQFF. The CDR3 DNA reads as TGTGCCAGTAGTATAGACGGACTAGCGGGAGTAGTCCACAATGAGCAGTTCTTC.

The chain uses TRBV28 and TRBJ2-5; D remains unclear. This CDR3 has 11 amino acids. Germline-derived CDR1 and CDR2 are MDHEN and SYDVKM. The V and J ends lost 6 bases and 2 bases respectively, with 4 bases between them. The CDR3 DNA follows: TGTGCCAGCAGCATTCAAGAGACCCAGTACTTC. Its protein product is CASSIQETQYF.

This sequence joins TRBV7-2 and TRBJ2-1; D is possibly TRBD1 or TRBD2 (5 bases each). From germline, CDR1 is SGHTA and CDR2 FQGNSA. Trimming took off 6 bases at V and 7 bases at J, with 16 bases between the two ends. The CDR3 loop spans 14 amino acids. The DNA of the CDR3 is TGTGCCAGCAGACGGGACCGGGCCGTGAATGAGCAGTTCTTC. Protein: CASRRDRAVNEQFF.

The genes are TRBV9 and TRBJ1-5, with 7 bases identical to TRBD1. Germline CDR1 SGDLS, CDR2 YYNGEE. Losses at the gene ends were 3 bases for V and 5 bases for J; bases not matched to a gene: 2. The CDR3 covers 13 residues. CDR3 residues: CASSGGGHQPQHF. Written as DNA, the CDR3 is TGTGCCAGCAGCGGAGGGGGCCATCAGCCCCAGCATTTT.

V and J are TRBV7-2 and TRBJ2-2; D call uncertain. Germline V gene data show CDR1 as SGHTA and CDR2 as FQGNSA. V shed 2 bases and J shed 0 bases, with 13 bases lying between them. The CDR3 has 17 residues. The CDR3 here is CASSLSNRHANTGELFF. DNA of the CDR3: TGTGCCAGCAGCTTAAGTAACCGACATGCGAACACCGGGGAGCTGTTTTTT.

The CDR3 loop is CASSEGDRGPGNTIYF. In DNA form, the CDR3 reads TGTGCCAGCAGTGAAGGGGACAGGGGGCCAGGAAACACCATATATTTT. V usage is TRBV25-1 and J usage is TRBJ1-3, with 12 positions matching TRBD1. This CDR3 spans 16 amino acids. Germline V gene lookup returns CDR1 MGHDK and CDR2 SYGVNS. Trimming at V came to 2 bases and at J to 4 bases, leaving 3 bases not matched to a gene. The whole variable domain, remainder taken from reference TRBV25-1 and TRBJ1-3, is EADIYQTPRYLVIGTGKKITLECSQTMGHDKMYWYQQDPGMELHLIHYSYGVNSTEKGDLSSESTVSRIRTEHFPLTLESARPSHTSQYLCASSEGDRGPGNTIYFGEGSWLTVV.

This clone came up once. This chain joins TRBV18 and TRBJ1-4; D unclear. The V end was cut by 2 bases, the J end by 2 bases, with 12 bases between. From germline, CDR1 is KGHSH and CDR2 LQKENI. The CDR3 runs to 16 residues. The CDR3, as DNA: TGTGCCAGCTCACCAGATATCGGGCAGACTAATGAAAAACTGTTTTTT. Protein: CASSPDIGQTNEKLFF.

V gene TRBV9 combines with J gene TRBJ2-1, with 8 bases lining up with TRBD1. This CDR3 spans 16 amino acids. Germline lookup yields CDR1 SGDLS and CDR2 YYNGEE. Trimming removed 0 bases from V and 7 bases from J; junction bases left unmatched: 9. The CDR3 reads CASSVGRTGWKNEQFF. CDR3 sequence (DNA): TGTGCCAGCAGCGTAGGTAGGACAGGGTGGAAGAATGAGCAGTTCTTC.

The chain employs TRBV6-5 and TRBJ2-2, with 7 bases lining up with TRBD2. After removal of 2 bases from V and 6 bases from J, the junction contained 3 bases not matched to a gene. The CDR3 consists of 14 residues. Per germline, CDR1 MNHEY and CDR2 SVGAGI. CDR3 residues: CASSYGAGAGELFF. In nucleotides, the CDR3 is TGTGCCAGCAGTTACGGGGCGGGAGCCGGGGAGCTGTTTTTT.

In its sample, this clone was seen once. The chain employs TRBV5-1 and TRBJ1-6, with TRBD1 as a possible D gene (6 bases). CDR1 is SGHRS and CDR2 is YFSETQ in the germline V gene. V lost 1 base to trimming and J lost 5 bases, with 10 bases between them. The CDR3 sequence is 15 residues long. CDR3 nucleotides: TGCGCCAGCAGCTTGATGCGGACAGATAATTCACCCCTCCACTTT. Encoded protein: CASSLMRTDNSPLHF.

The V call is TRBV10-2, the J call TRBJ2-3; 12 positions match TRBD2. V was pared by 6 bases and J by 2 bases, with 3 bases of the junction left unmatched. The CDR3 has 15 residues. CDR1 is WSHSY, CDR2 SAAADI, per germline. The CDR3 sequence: CASSGLAGITDTQYF. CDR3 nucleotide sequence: TGCGCCAGCAGCGGACTAGCGGGGATCACAGATACGCAGTATTTT.

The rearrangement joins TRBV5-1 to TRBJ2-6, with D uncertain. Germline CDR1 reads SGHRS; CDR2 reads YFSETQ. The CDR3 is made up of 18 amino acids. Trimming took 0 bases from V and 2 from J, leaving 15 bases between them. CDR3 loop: CASSLESWASAGANVLTF. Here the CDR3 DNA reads TGCGCCAGCAGCTTGGAGTCTTGGGCGTCTGCTGGGGCCAACGTCCTGACTTTC.

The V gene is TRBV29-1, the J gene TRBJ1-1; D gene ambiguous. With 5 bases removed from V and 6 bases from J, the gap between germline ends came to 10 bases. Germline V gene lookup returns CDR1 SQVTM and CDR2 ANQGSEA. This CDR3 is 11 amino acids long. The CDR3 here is CSVTFGSEAFF. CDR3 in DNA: TGCAGCGTTACGTTCGGATCTGAAGCTTTCTTT.

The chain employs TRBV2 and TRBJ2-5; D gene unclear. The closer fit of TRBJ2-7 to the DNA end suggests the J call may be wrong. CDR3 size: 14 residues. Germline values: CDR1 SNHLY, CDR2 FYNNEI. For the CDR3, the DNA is TGTGCCAGCAGTGCCAGGAATTCGGCATACGAGCAGTACTTC. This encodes CASSARNSAYEQYF.

CDR3 DNA: TGTGCCAGCAGTGTAAGAGGGAGCTACAATGAGCAGTTCTTC. This gives the protein CASSVRGSYNEQFF. The rearrangement joins TRBV2 to TRBJ2-1; D possibly corresponds to TRBD2 (5 bases). CDR3 length: 14 residues. Germline loops: CDR1 SNHLY, CDR2 FYNNEI. V lost 4 bases, J lost 3 bases, and 10 bases lay in between.

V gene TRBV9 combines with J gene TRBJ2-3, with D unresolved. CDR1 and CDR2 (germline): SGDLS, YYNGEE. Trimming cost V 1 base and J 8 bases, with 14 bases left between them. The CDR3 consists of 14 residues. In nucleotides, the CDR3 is TGTGCCAGCAGCGTAACTGCAGATTCGGGTACGCAGTATTTT. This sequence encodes CASSVTADSGTQYF.

CDR3 sequence: CASSSTSYNSPLHF. CDR3 bases: TGTGCCAGCAGCTCCACGTCCTATAATTCACCCCTCCACTTT. The V and J genes are TRBV27 and TRBJ1-6, with D hard to call. This CDR3 is built from 14 residues. V gave up 6 bases and J gave up 1 base, with 7 bases separating them. Germline V gives CDR1 MNHEY, CDR2 SMNVEV (reference sequence).

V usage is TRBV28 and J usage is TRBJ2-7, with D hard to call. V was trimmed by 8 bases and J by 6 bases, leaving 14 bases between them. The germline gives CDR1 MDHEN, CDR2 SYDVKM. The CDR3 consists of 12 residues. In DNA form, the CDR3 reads TGTGCCAGCGGACCTCCGATCGGCGAGCAGTACTTC. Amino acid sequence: CASGPPIGEQYF.

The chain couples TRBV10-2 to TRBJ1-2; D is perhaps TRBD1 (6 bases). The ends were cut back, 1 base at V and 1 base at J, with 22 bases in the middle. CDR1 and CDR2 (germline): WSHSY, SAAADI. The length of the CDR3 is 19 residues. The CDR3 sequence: CASSELKLGGNPFNYGYTF. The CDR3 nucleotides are TGCGCCAGCAGTGAGTTAAAGTTAGGGGGAAACCCTTTTAACTATGGCTACACCTTC.

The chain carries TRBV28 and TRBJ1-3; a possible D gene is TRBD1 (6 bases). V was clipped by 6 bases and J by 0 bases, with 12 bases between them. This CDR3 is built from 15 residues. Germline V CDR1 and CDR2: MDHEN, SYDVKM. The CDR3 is CASSPQGISGNTIYF. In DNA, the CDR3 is TGTGCCAGCAGCCCGCAGGGGATCTCTGGAAACACCATATATTTT.